This T cell receptor (beta chain) stems from a study of neurological immune-mediated disorders. In TCRdb, the 5' RACE reads were re-called with MiXCR into one record per CDR3 protein. The table lists 71,000 or so distinct CDR3 sequences, 12% to 15% of them singletons. Time point in this sample: longitudinal time-point 1 (baseline). The sequence derives from a female donor with HTLV-1-associated myelopathy (HAM/TSP). Sequencing used PBMCs.

CDR3 sequence: CASSPPDKGYNEQFF. CDR3 DNA: TGTGCCAGCAGTCCTCCCGACAAGGGGTACAATGAGCAGTTCTTC. The chain combines TRBV9 with TRBJ2-1; a weak D match, TRBD1 (5 bases). V was pared by 5 bases and J by 4 bases, with 16 bases between. Germline V lookup: CDR1 SGDLS, CDR2 YYNGEE. This CDR3 contains 15 residues.